This TCR beta chain was identified during a study of blood T cell repertoires in COVID-19. Turning to the study itself: Sample material is recorded as cDNA or gDNA derived from T cells, B-cell-depleted T cells, or PBMCs.

Method: immunoSEQ multiplex PCR; TCRdb's copy keeps in-frame clones and lacks some. The sample carries about 500,000 clones, about 89% recorded once. This TCR was recovered from a woman aged 45-65 years with COVID-19, enrolled during active disease. Sequenced input: peripheral blood.

In DNA, the CDR3 is TGTGCCAGCAGTTACGGCAGAAGTGATGAAAAACTGTTTTTT. Amino acid sequence: CASSYGRSDEKLFF. The chain has TRBV6-6 and TRBJ1-4; D is unclear. In germline, CDR1 is MNHNY, CDR2 SVGAGI (reference sequence). V lost 2 bases and J 6 bases, leaving 10 bases between the germline ends. This CDR3 has 14 amino acids.